This paragraph covers one T cell receptor (beta chain) sequence. Its antigen remains unidentified. It has no much larger one-base neighbor in the sample; base qualities were not kept. This was a case-control study nested in a cohort of healthcare workers in London, UK, who had nasopharyngeal swab PCR tests and blood samples taken every week. Between 23 and 31 March 2020, the week of the UK lockdown, healthcare workers were enrolled and then followed up weekly for as long as 16 weeks. Including cysteine and phenylalanine, the CDR3 has 12 amino acids. CDR3 DNA only is kept here, 36 bases in frame from base 1. The trim is 5 bases for V and 4 bases for J, with a gap of 7 bases between the germline ends. CDR1 and CDR2 are read off the germline V gene (reference sequence) as MNHEY and SMNVEV. This entry comes from a study of early T cells in non-severe SARS-CoV-2 infection (dated by TCRdb to about 2021). About the investigation overall: Because TCR sequencing relied on bulk RNA taken from unsorted whole blood, pairing of alpha and beta chains was not possible.

Library prep was done by 5' RACE. Sequencing took place on a NextSeq 500. To correct for sequencing error and PCR bias, the TCR library protocol tagged individual cDNA molecules with unique molecular identifiers. TCR alpha and beta chains were both sequenced, and the abundances of alpha and beta sequences in each sample were closely correlated with each other. The original pipeline was this. Decombinator V4 was used to annotate the V gene, J gene and CDR3 of the TCR sequences. Expanded TCRs were defined as changing significantly between any two time points under a Poisson model with p below 0.0001. TCR abundances were normalised to the total number of TCRs sequenced in each sample and reported as counts per million. TRAV1-2 paired with TRAJ12, TRAJ20 or TRAJ33 defined MAIT TCRs, while TRAV10 paired with TRAJ18 defined iNKT TCRs. A search of VDJdb, accessed on 1 November 2021, was run for TCRs annotated to CMV, EBV and SARS-CoV-2, with TCRs annotated for multiple antigens excluded. The public reads were reprocessed in TCRdb via fastp at Q25 and MiXCR, keeping in-frame beta chains. Every distinct CDR3 protein forms one entry, paired with its most common genes and DNA. TCRdb, not the authors, supplied the V and J calls. The sample yields tens of thousands of distinct CDR3 sequences; less than 15% were counted once. The ten largest clones capture roughly a tenth of the sample.

The full study reports these points: VDJdb matching was skewed toward anti-spike CD8 responses and likely underestimated virus-specific expansions by missing private and CD4 specificities.

The specimen sequenced was whole blood. The sequence joins TRBV27 to TRBJ2-3, with a weak D call of TRBD1 (5 bases match). This TCR derives from an adult who was a healthcare worker with PCR-confirmed SARS-CoV-2 infection or an uninfected control (not recorded which). The CDR3 protein sequence reads: CASSRQPDTQYF. The nucleotide sequence reads as follows: TGTGCCAGCAGTAGACAGCCAGATACGCAGTATTTT.